The source of this T cell receptor beta chain is a study of PD-1 blockade in classical Hodgkin lymphoma (TCRdb year 2020). Notes on the research overall: To define a peripheral blood immune signature of response to PD-1 blockade in classical Hodgkin lymphoma, the study combined TCR beta sequencing with CyTOF.

Genomic DNA was isolated using the Qiagen DNeasy kit from unsorted PBMCs as well as from negatively selected CD4+ and CD8+ fractions. Amplification of TCR beta CDR3 regions was done by immunoSEQ multiplex PCR with primers that anneal to V and J segments. A synthetic immune receptor repertoire was used to minimize amplification bias, and any remaining bias was removed computationally after sequencing. The published analysis was carried out like this. Custom Python scripts were used to quantify repertoire diversity as the Shannon entropy index. The unsorted, CD4+ and CD8+ repertoires were each analyzed separately, with the exception of combined analyses, where CD4+ and CD8+ sequences were merged in silico. TCRdb took this table from immuneACCESS and kept in-frame rearrangements with V and J called. Such tables lack part of the clones; where checked against another copy, unresolved V genes explain under half of the gap, and the rest is unexplained. That table is the source of V, J and clone size, and D and trimming were worked out from the DNA. Within this sample are 30,000 or so clones, with approximately 90% of them counted one time only. The ten largest clones take up about 3.8% of the sample.

From cysteine to phenylalanine, the CDR3 is 15 amino acids long. Of the read, only the CDR3 DNA is kept; its 45 bases are in frame from base 1. V drops 5 bases and J drops 4 bases, leaving 12 bases in between. The germline V gene sets CDR1 to MNHEY and CDR2 to SVGAGI. About this clone itself: There is no known antigen for this receptor. Per-nucleotide qualities are absent, and no much larger clonotype sits a single base away.

The sample's time point label, decoded: newly diagnosed, previously untreated cHL patient sample. To serve as a comparison group for the relapsed/refractory trial patients, PBMCs were sequenced from patients with newly diagnosed, previously untreated classical Hodgkin lymphoma. Peripheral blood was collected in 8 mL Vacutainer Cell Preparation Tubes, from which PBMCs were isolated by centrifugation and then cryopreserved. Findings and caveats that apply to the study as a whole: The study was restricted to a single clinical trial cohort, and the causes of repertoire differences, possibly disease activity or prior therapy, were left undefined. Baseline TCR diversity was reported to be lower in newly diagnosed patients than in healthy donors, and even lower in relapsed/refractory patients.

The specimen was peripheral blood mononuclear cells (PBMCs). The chain employs TRBV6-5 and TRBJ1-6; TRBD1 might be the D gene, on 6 matching bases. The TCR sequence derives from a human donor with classical Hodgkin lymphoma. The bases are TGTGCCAGCAGTAACCAGGGGAAATATAATTCACCCCTCCACTTT. Translated, this is CASSNQGKYNSPLHF.